The TCR beta chain under discussion was sequenced for a study of T-cell reconstitution after alpha-beta-depleted transplantation in children. In this sample, this clonotype turned up many times. TCRbeta library preparation incorporated unique molecular identifiers. TCRdb independently ran MiXCR on the PCR reads; one entry per CDR3 protein. The data contain almost 500,000 distinct CDR3 sequences, over 9.5% of them singletons. Germline CDR1 MNHNS, CDR2 SASEGT. There are 13 residues in the CDR3. Trimming removed 3 bases at V and 4 bases at J, with 9 bases between. The chain is built from TRBV6-1 and TRBJ1-2; D remains unclear. The sequencing here drew on PBMCs, taken before TCRalphabeta/CD19-depleted stem cell transplant. The sequence was obtained from a child aged 2-15 years with inherited bone marrow failure, due to receive a stem cell transplant. The CDR3 is CASSEPLSYGYTF. The CDR3 DNA reads as TGTGCCAGCAGTGAGCCCTTGAGCTATGGCTACACCTTC.